Listed below are T cell receptor beta chains from one sample, sequenced in a study of blood T cell repertoires in COVID-19. Profiling relied on immunoSEQ multiplex PCR, and the TCRdb table lists in-frame clones only, not all of them. The sample includes around 76,000 clones, roughly four fifths of them seen just once. Sequencing was carried out using peripheral blood. The receptors come from a man aged 30 to 45 with COVID-19, enrolled during active disease. The CDR3 runs from the conserved cysteine through the conserved F or W. D genes are given only for firm matches. Size is omitted from some rows. Given values are once, few, many or a class for expanded clones.

len: 13
j_gene: TRBJ1-1
v_gene: TRBV18
abundance: .
d_gene: .
CDR3aa: CASSPDLNTEAFF
CDR3nt: TGTGCCAGCTCACCCGACTTGAACACTGAAGCTTTCTTT

len: 15
j_gene: TRBJ1-4
v_gene: TRBV18
abundance: .
d_gene: .
CDR3aa: CASSVSGNRREKLFF
CDR3nt: TGTGCCAGCTCAGTTTCAGGGAACCGTCGTGAAAAACTGTTTTTT

len: 14
j_gene: TRBJ1-1
v_gene: TRBV29-1
abundance: few
d_gene: .
CDR3aa: CSVEISTSWTEAFF
CDR3nt: TGCAGCGTTGAAATATCCACTTCGTGGACTGAAGCTTTCTTT

len: 12
j_gene: TRBJ2-1
v_gene: TRBV6-2/TRBV6-3
abundance: .
d_gene: .
CDR3aa: CASSYTYNEQFF
CDR3nt: TGTGCCAGCAGTTATACCTACAATGAGCAGTTCTTC

len: 14
j_gene: TRBJ1-1
v_gene: TRBV7-2
abundance: .
d_gene: .
CDR3aa: CASSLDVRTNEAFF
CDR3nt: TGTGCCAGCAGCTTAGATGTGCGGACAAATGAAGCTTTCTTT

len: 14
j_gene: TRBJ1-2
v_gene: TRBV5-4
abundance: .
d_gene: TRBD1
CDR3aa: CASSSRGTAGSYTF
CDR3nt: TGTGCCAGCAGCTCGAGGGGGACAGCGGGCTCCTACACCTTC

len: 16
j_gene: TRBJ2-1
v_gene: TRBV10-2
abundance: .
d_gene: TRBD2
CDR3aa: CASSESASGRGREQFF
CDR3nt: TGCGCCAGCAGTGAGTCGGCTAGCGGGAGAGGGAGGGAGCAGTTCTTC

len: 14
j_gene: TRBJ2-3
v_gene: TRBV10-3
abundance: .
d_gene: .
CDR3aa: CAITVARGSDTQYF
CDR3nt: TGTGCCATCACAGTCGCCAGGGGATCAGATACGCAGTATTTT

len: 14
j_gene: TRBJ1-1
v_gene: TRBV19
abundance: .
d_gene: TRBD1
CDR3aa: CASRLTGGITEAFF
CDR3nt: TGTGCCAGTAGGCTGACAGGGGGCATTACTGAAGCTTTCTTT

len: 14
j_gene: TRBJ1-1
v_gene: TRBV19
abundance: .
d_gene: .
CDR3aa: CASRTRRESTEAFF
CDR3nt: TGTGCCAGTAGGACAAGACGGGAATCAACTGAAGCTTTCTTT

len: 15
j_gene: TRBJ2-1
v_gene: TRBV3-1/TRBV3-2
abundance: .
d_gene: TRBD2
CDR3aa: CASSQSYGGRNEQFF
CDR3nt: TGTGCCAGCAGCCAATCTTACGGGGGGAGGAATGAGCAGTTCTTC

len: 15
j_gene: TRBJ2-1
v_gene: TRBV7-9
abundance: .
d_gene: .
CDR3aa: CASSRLAEAYNEQFF
CDR3nt: TGTGCCAGCAGCCGTCTAGCAGAAGCCTACAATGAGCAGTTCTTC

len: 14
j_gene: TRBJ2-4
v_gene: TRBV10-3
abundance: .
d_gene: TRBD1
CDR3aa: CAISESRDRNIQYF
CDR3nt: TGTGCCATCAGTGAGTCGAGGGACAGAAACATTCAGTACTTC

len: 14
j_gene: TRBJ1-4
v_gene: TRBV27
abundance: once
d_gene: .
CDR3aa: CASSTGTRAEKLFF
CDR3nt: TGTGCCAGCTCAACCGGGACAAGGGCTGAAAAACTGTTTTTT

len: 14
j_gene: TRBJ1-1
v_gene: TRBV19
abundance: .
d_gene: .
CDR3aa: CASSIGQLGTEAFF
CDR3nt: TGTGCCAGTAGTATAGGACAGCTCGGGACTGAAGCTTTCTTT

len: 13
j_gene: TRBJ1-1
v_gene: TRBV11-2
abundance: .
d_gene: .
CDR3aa: CASSSGTRTEAFF
CDR3nt: TGTGCCAGCAGCTCCGGGACTAGGACTGAAGCTTTCTTT

len: 14
j_gene: TRBJ2-1
v_gene: TRBV19
abundance: few
d_gene: TRBD2
CDR3aa: CASSRLAGGGEQFF
CDR3nt: TGTGCCAGTAGCCGACTAGCGGGAGGGGGTGAGCAGTTCTTC

len: 12
j_gene: TRBJ2-1
v_gene: TRBV5-1
abundance: .
d_gene: .
CDR3aa: CASSPSFDEQFF
CDR3nt: TGCGCCAGCAGCCCTAGTTTCGATGAGCAGTTCTTC

len: 15
j_gene: TRBJ1-5
v_gene: TRBV19
abundance: .
d_gene: TRBD1
CDR3aa: CASRYGQAGGQPQHF
CDR3nt: TGTGCCAGTAGATACGGACAGGCCGGGGGTCAGCCCCAGCATTTT

len: 15
j_gene: TRBJ1-1
v_gene: TRBV4-2
abundance: .
d_gene: .
CDR3aa: CASSPRGNLNTEAFF
CDR3nt: TGTGCCAGCAGCCCCCGGGGGAATTTGAACACTGAAGCTTTCTTT

len: 13
j_gene: TRBJ2-3
v_gene: TRBV15
abundance: .
d_gene: TRBD2
CDR3aa: CAATSGGADTQYF
CDR3nt: TGTGCCGCCACTAGCGGGGGGGCGGATACGCAGTATTTT

len: 14
j_gene: TRBJ2-7
v_gene: TRBV7-8
abundance: .
d_gene: .
CDR3aa: CASSFYLDSHEQYF
CDR3nt: TGTGCCAGCAGCTTTTATCTAGACTCCCACGAGCAGTACTTC

len: 15
j_gene: TRBJ2-5
v_gene: TRBV7-8
abundance: .
d_gene: TRBD1
CDR3aa: CASSPGQGGQETQYF
CDR3nt: TGTGCCAGCAGCCCCGGACAGGGTGGCCAAGAGACCCAGTACTTC

len: 16
j_gene: TRBJ2-3
v_gene: TRBV25-1
abundance: .
d_gene: .
CDR3aa: CASKGHGTRSTDTQYF
CDR3nt: TGTGCCAGCAAGGGGCACGGAACCCGGAGCACAGATACGCAGTATTTT

len: 17
j_gene: TRBJ1-3
v_gene: TRBV7-2
abundance: .
d_gene: .
CDR3aa: CASSLGPAGTLGNTIYF
CDR3nt: TGTGCCAGCAGCTTAGGTCCGGCAGGAACTTTGGGAAACACCATATATTTT

len: 14
j_gene: TRBJ2-5
v_gene: TRBV5-4
abundance: .
d_gene: .
CDR3aa: CASSLSYTQETQYF
CDR3nt: TGTGCCAGCAGCTTGAGCTATACCCAAGAGACCCAGTACTTC

len: 14
j_gene: TRBJ1-4
v_gene: TRBV7-8
abundance: .
d_gene: .
CDR3aa: CASSLGGPNEKLFF
CDR3nt: TGTGCCAGCAGCTTGGGAGGACCCAATGAAAAACTGTTTTTT

len: 18
j_gene: TRBJ2-7
v_gene: TRBV28
abundance: .
d_gene: TRBD1
CDR3aa: CASSSRLSDRGENYEQYF
CDR3nt: TGTGCCAGCAGTTCCCGTCTTTCAGACAGGGGGGAAAACTACGAGCAGTACTTC

len: 13
j_gene: TRBJ2-7
v_gene: TRBV3-1/TRBV3-2
abundance: few
d_gene: TRBD2
CDR3aa: CASSLAGNYEQYF
CDR3nt: TGTGCCAGCAGCCTAGCGGGGAACTACGAGCAGTACTTC

len: 16
j_gene: TRBJ2-2
v_gene: TRBV19
abundance: .
d_gene: TRBD1
CDR3aa: CATLKQTGGRTGELFF
CDR3nt: TGTGCCACCCTTAAGCAGACAGGGGGCCGAACCGGGGAGCTGTTTTTT

len: 14
j_gene: TRBJ1-2
v_gene: TRBV10-2
abundance: .
d_gene: TRBD1
CDR3aa: CASSPGQGTHGYTF
CDR3nt: TGCGCCAGCAGCCCGGGACAGGGGACGCATGGCTACACCTTC

len: 12
j_gene: TRBJ2-4
v_gene: TRBV3-1/TRBV3-2
abundance: .
d_gene: .
CDR3aa: CASSRPENIQYF
CDR3nt: TGTGCCAGCAGCCGGCCAGAAAACATTCAGTACTTC

len: 16
j_gene: TRBJ1-4
v_gene: TRBV9
abundance: .
d_gene: .
CDR3aa: CASSVGRGATNEKLFF
CDR3nt: TGTGCCAGCAGCGTAGGACGCGGAGCAACTAATGAAAAACTGTTTTTT

len: 17
j_gene: TRBJ2-6
v_gene: TRBV19
abundance: .
d_gene: .
CDR3aa: CASSTGGAGSGANVLTF
CDR3nt: TGTGCCAGTAGTACCGGCGGCGCGGGGTCTGGGGCCAACGTCCTGACTTTC

len: 13
j_gene: TRBJ2-3
v_gene: TRBV10-1
abundance: .
d_gene: .
CDR3aa: CASSGQGADTQYF
CDR3nt: TGCGCCAGCAGTGGTCAGGGTGCGGATACGCAGTATTTT

len: 13
j_gene: TRBJ2-7
v_gene: TRBV28
abundance: few
d_gene: .
CDR3aa: CASSLSAGYEQYF
CDR3nt: TGTGCCAGCAGTTTATCTGCGGGGTACGAGCAGTACTTC

len: 15
j_gene: TRBJ1-5
v_gene: TRBV9
abundance: .
d_gene: .
CDR3aa: CASSLSGRDNQPQHF
CDR3nt: TGTGCCAGCAGCCTCTCAGGCCGGGACAATCAGCCCCAGCATTTT

len: 16
j_gene: TRBJ2-1
v_gene: TRBV6-1
abundance: few
d_gene: .
CDR3aa: CASSEPQWGLLDEQFF
CDR3nt: TGTGCCAGCAGTGAACCCCAATGGGGCCTCTTGGATGAGCAGTTCTTC

len: 12
j_gene: TRBJ1-2
v_gene: TRBV28
abundance: .
d_gene: .
CDR3aa: CAIPGQDNGYTF
CDR3nt: TGTGCCATCCCCGGCCAGGACAACGGCTACACCTTC

len: 14
j_gene: TRBJ2-5
v_gene: TRBV28
abundance: .
d_gene: TRBD2
CDR3aa: CASSFTSGQETQYF
CDR3nt: TGTGCCAGCAGTTTTACTAGCGGGCAAGAGACCCAGTACTTC